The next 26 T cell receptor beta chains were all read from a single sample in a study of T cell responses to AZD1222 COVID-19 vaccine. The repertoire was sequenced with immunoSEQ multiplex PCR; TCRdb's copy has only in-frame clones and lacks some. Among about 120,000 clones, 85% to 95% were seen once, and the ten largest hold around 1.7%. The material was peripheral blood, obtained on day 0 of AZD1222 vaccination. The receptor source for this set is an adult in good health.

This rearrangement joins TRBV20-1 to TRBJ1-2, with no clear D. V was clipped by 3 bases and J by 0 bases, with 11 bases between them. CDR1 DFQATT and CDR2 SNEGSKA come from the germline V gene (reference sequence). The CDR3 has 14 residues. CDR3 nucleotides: TGCAGTGCTAGTAGGGAGATAGCTAACTATGGCTACACCTTC. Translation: CSASREIANYGYTF.

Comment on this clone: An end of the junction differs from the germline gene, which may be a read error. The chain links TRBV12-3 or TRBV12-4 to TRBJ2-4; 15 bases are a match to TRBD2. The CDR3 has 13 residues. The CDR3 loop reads CASSLGLAGGPDF. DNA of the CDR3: TGTGCCAGCAGTTTGGGACTAGCGGGAGGCCCGGACTTC.

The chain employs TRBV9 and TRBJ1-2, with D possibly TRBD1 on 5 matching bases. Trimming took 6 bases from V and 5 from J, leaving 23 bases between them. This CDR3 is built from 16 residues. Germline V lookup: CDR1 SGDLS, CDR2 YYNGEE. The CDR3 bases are TGTGCCAGCAACAGCTTCGACACTCCGGGGGGGTATGGCTACACCTTC. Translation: CASNSFDTPGGYGYTF.

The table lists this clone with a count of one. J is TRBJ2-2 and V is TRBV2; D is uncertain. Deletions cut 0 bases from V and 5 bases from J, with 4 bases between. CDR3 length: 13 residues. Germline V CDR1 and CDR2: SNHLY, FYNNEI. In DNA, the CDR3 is TGTGCCAGCAGTGAAGCGGGGACCGGGGAGCTGTTTTTT. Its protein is CASSEAGTGELFF.

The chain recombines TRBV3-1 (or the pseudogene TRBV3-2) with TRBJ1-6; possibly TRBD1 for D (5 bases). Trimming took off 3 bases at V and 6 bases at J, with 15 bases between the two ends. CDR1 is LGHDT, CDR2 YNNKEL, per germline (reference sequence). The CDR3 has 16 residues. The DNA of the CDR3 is TGTGCCAGCAGCCAGGGGGGAGCTTATACTAATTCACCCCTCCACTTT. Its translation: CASSQGGAYTNSPLHF.

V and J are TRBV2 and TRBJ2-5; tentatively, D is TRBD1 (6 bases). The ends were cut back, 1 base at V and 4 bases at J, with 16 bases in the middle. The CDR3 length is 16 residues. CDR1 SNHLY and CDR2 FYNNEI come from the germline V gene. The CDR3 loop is CASSEGTASLTETQYF. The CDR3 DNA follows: TGTGCCAGCAGTGAAGGGACAGCCTCCCTTACAGAGACCCAGTACTTC.

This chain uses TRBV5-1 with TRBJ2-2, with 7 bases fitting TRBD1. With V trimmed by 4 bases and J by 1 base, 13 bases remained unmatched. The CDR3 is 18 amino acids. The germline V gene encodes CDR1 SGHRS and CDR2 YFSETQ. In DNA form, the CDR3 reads TGCGCCAGCAGCGACCGACAGGGCAGAAGGTTGAACACCGGGGAGCTGTTTTTT. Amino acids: CASSDRQGRRLNTGELFF.

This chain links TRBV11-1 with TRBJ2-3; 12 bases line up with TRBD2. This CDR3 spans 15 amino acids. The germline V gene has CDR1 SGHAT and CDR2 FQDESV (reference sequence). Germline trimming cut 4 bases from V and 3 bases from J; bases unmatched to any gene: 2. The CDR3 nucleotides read TGTGCCAGCAGCTCCGGACTAGCGGGGACAGATACGCAGTATTTT. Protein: CASSSGLAGTDTQYF.

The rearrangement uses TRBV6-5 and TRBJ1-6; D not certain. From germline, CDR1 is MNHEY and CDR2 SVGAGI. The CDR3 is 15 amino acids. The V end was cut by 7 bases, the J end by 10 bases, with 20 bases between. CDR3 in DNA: TGTGCCAGCACCATACGCGGAATAGGATCGTCACCCCTCCACTTT. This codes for CASTIRGIGSSPLHF.

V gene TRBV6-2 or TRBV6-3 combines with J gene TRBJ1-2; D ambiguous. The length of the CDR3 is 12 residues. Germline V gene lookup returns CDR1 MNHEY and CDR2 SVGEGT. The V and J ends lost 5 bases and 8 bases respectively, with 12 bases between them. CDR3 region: CASSRPLGGYTF. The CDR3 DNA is TGTGCCAGCAGTCGCCCGCTAGGAGGCTACACCTTC.

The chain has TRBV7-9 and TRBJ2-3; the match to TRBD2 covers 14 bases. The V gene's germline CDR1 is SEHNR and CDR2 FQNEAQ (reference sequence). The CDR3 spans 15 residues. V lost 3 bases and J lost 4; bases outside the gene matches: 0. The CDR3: CASSLGLAGADTQYF. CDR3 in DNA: TGTGCCAGCAGCTTGGGACTAGCGGGAGCAGATACGCAGTATTTT.

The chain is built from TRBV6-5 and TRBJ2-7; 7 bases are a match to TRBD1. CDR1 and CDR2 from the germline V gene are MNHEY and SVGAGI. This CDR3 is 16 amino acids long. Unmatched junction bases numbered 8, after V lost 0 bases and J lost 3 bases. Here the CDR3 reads CASSYSKTGTVYEQYF. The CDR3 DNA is TGTGCCAGCAGTTACTCGAAAACCGGGACAGTCTACGAGCAGTACTTC.

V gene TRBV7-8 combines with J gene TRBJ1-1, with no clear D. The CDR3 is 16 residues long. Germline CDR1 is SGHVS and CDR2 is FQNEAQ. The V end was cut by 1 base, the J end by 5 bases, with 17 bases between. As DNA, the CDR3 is TGTGCCAGCAGCTTAGGGGTGGCAGGTTTTATAACTGAAGCTTTCTTT. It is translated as CASSLGVAGFITEAFF. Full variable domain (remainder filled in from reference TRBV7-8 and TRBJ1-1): GAGVSQSPRYKVAKRGQDVALRCDPISGHVSLFWYQQALGQGPEFLTYFQNEAQLDKSGLPSDRFFAERPEGSVSTLKIQRTQQEDSAVYLCASSLGVAGFITEAFFGQGTRLTVV.

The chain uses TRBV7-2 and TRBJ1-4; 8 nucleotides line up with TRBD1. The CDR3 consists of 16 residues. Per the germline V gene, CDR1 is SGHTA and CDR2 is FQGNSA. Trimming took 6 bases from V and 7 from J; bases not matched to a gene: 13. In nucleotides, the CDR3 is TGTGCCAGCAGTACCTCGGCAGGGGGCACGGGTGAAAAACTGTTTTTT. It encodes CASSTSAGGTGEKLFF.

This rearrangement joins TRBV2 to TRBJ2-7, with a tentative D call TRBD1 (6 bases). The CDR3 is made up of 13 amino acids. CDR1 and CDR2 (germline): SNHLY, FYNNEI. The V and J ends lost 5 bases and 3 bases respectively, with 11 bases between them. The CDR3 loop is CASSFRDNYEQYF. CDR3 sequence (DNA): TGTGCCAGCAGTTTCCGGGACAACTACGAGCAGTACTTC. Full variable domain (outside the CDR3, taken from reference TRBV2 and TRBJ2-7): EPEVTQTPSHQVTQMGQEVILRCVPISNHLYFYWYRQILGQKVEFLVSFYNNEISEKSEIFDDQFSVERPDGSNFTLKIRSTKLEDSAMYFCASSFRDNYEQYFGPGTRLTVT.

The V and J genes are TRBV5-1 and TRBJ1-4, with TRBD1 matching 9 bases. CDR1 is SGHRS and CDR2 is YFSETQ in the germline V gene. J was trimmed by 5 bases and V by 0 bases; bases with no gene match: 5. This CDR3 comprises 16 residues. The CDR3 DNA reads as TGCGCCAGCAGCTTGGGACAGGGGGGTGCGAATGAAAAACTGTTTTTT. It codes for CASSLGQGGANEKLFF. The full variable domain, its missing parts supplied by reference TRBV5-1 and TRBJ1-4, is KAGVTQTPRYLIKTRGQQVTLSCSPISGHRSVSWYQQTPGQGLQFLFEYFSETQRNKGNFPGRFSGRQFSNSRSEMNVSTLELGDSALYLCASSLGQGGANEKLFFGSGTQLSVL.

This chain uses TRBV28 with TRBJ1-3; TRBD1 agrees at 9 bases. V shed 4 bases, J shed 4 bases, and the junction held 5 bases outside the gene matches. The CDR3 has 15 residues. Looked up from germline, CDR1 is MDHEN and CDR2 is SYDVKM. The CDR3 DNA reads TGTGCCAGCAGTTCCCGGGACAGGGAGGGAAACACCATATATTTT. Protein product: CASSSRDREGNTIYF. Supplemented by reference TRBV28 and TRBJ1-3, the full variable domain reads DVKVTQSSRYLVKRTGEKVFLECVQDMDHENMFWYRQDPGLGLRLIYFSYDVKMKEKGDIPEGYSVSREKKERFSLILESASTNQTSMYLCASSSRDREGNTIYFGEGSWLTVV.

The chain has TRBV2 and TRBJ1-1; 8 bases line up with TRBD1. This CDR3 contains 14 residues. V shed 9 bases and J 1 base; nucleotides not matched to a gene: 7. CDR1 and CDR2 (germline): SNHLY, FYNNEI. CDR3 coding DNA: TGTGCCAGTCGAGCAGGGGGCCGGAACACTGAAGCTTTCTTT. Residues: CASRAGGRNTEAFF.

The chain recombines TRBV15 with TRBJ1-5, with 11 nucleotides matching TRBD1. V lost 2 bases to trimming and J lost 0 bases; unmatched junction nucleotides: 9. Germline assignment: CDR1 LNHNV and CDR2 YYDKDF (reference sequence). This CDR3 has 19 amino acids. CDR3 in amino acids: CATSRSRTGGMYSNQPQHF. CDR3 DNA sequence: TGTGCCACCAGCAGATCCAGGACAGGGGGCATGTATAGCAATCAGCCCCAGCATTTT.

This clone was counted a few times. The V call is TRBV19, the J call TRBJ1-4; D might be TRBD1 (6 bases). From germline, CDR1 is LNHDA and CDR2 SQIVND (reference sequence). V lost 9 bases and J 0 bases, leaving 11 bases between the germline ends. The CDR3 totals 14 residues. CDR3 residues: CASAQGATNEKLFF. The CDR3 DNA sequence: TGTGCCAGCGCACAGGGCGCAACTAATGAAAAACTGTTTTTT.

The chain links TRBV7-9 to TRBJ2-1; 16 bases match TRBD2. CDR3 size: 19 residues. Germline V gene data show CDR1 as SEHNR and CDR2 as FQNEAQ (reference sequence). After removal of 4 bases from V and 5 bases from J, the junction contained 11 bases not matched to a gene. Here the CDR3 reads CASSYSGLAGGPLHNEQFF. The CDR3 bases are TGTGCCAGCAGCTACTCGGGACTAGCGGGAGGGCCCCTACACAATGAGCAGTTCTTC.

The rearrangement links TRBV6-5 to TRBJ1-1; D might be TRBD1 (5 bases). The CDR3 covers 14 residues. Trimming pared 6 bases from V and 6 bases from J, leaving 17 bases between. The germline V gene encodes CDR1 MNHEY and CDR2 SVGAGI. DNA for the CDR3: TGTGCCAGCAGAACCAGTGGGGGTTTTGCTGAAGCTTTCTTT. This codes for CASRTSGGFAEAFF.

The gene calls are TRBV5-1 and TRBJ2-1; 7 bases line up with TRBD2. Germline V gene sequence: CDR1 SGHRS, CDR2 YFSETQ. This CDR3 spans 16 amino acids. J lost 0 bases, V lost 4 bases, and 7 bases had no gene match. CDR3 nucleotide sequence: TGCGCCAGCAGCAATCTAGCGGCGAGCTCCTACAATGAGCAGTTCTTC. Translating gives CASSNLAASSYNEQFF.

The CDR3 nucleotides read TGTGCCAGCAGCTCATCCGGACAGGGGATCGGCTATGGCTACACCTTC. Translating it yields CASSSSGQGIGYGYTF. The rearrangement links TRBV7-2 to TRBJ1-2; 9 bases fit TRBD1. Looked up from germline, CDR1 is SGHTA and CDR2 is FQGNSA. Germline trimming cut 4 bases from V and 4 bases from J; bases unmatched to any gene: 10. The CDR3 is 16 residues long.

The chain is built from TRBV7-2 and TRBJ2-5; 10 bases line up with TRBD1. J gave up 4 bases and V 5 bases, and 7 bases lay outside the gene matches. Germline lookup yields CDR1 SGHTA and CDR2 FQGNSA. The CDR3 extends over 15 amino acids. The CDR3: CASSLRDRGVETQYF. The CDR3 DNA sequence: TGTGCCAGCAGCCTACGGGACAGGGGTGTAGAGACCCAGTACTTC.

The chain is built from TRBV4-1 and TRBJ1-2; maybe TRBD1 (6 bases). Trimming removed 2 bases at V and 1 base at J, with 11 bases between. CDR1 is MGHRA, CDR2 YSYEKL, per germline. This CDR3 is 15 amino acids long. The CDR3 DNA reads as TGCGCCAGCAGCCAATGGACAGACCTTAACTATGGCTACACCTTC. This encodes CASSQWTDLNYGYTF.